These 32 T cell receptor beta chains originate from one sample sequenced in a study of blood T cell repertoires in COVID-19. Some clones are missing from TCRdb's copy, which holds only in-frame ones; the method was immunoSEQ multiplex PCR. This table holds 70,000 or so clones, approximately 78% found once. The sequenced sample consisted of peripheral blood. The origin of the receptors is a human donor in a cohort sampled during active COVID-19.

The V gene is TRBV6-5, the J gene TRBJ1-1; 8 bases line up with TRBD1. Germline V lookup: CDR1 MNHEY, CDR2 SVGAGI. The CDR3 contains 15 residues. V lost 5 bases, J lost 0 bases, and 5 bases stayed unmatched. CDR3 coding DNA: TGTGCCAGCAGTCCATGGACAGGGTTGAACACTGAAGCTTTCTTT. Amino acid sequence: CASSPWTGLNTEAFF.

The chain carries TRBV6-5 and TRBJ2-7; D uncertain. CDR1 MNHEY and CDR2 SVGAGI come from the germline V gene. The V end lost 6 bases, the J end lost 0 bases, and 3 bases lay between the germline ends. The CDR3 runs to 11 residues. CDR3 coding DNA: TGTGCCAGCAGCTTCTCCTACGAGCAGTACTTC. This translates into CASSFSYEQYF.

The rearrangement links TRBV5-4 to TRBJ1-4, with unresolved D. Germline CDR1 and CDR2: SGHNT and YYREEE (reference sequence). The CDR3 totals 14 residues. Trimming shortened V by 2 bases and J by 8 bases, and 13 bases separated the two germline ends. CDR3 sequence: CASSFERAEEKLFF. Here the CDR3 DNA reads TGTGCCAGCAGCTTTGAGAGGGCAGAAGAAAAACTGTTTTTT.

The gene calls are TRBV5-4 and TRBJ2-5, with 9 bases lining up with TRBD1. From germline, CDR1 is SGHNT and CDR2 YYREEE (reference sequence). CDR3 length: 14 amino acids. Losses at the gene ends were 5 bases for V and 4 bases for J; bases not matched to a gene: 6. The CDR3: CASRGQTGGETQYF. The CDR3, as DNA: TGTGCCAGCAGGGGTCAGACAGGGGGAGAGACCCAGTACTTC.

The CDR3, as DNA: TGTGCCAGCTCACCACCAGCGGGAGACTACGAGCAGTACTTC. Translated, it gives CASSPPAGDYEQYF. The gene calls are TRBV18 and TRBJ2-7; TRBD2 aligns across 8 bases. Trimming removed 0 bases from V and 3 bases from J; junction bases left unmatched: 1. The CDR3 is 14 residues long. Germline-derived CDR1 and CDR2 are KGHSH and LQKENI.

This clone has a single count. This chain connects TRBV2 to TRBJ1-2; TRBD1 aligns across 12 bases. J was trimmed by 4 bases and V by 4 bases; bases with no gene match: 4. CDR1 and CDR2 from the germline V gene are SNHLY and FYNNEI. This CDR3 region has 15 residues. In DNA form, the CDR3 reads TGTGCCAGCAGTGGGCAGGGACAGGGGGCCTATGGCTACACCTTC. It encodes CASSGQGQGAYGYTF. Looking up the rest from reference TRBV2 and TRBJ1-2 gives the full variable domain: EPEVTQTPSHQVTQMGQEVILRCVPISNHLYFYWYRQILGQKVEFLVSFYNNEISEKSEIFDDQFSVERPDGSNFTLKIRSTKLEDSAMYFCASSGQGQGAYGYTFGSGTRLTVV.

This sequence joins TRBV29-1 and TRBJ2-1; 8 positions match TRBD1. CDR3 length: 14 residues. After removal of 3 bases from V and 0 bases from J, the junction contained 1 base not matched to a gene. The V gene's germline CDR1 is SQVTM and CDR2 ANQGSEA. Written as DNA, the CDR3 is TGCAGCGTTGAGGACAGGGACTCCTACAATGAGCAGTTCTTC. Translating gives CSVEDRDSYNEQFF.

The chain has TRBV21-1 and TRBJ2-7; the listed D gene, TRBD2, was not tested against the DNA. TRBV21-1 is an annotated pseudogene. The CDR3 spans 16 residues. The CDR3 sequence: CASTVGGWGPSYEQYF. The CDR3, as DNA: TGTGCCAGCACGGTGGGGGGATGGGGCCCTTCCTACGAGCAGTACTTC.

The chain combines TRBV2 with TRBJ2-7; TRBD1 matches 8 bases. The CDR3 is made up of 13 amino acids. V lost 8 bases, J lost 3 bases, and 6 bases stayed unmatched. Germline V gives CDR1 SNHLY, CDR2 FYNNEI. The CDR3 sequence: CASGRQGYYEQYF. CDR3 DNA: TGTGCCAGCGGTAGACAGGGGTACTACGAGCAGTACTTC. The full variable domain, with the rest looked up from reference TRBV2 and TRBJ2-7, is EPEVTQTPSHQVTQMGQEVILRCVPISNHLYFYWYRQILGQKVEFLVSFYNNEISEKSEIFDDQFSVERPDGSNFTLKIRSTKLEDSAMYFCASGRQGYYEQYFGPGTRLTVT.

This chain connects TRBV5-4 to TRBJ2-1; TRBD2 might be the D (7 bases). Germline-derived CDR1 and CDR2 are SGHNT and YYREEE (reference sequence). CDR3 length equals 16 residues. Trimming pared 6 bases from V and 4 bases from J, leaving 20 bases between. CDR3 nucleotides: TGTGCCAGCACGGAGGCGGGGGCGGGAGCATACAATGAGCAGTTCTTC. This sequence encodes CASTEAGAGAYNEQFF.

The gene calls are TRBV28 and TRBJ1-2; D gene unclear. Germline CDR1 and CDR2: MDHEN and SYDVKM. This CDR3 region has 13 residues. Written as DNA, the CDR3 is TGTGCAACTGAGGGAGGCCTGAACTATGGCTACACCTTC. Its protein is CATEGGLNYGYTF.

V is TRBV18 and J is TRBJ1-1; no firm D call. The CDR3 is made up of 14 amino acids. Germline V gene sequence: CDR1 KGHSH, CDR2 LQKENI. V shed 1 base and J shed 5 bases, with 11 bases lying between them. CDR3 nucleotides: TGTGCCAGCTCACCACTTCAGGTACGAACTGAAGCTTTCTTT. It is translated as CASSPLQVRTEAFF.

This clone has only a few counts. CDR3 protein: CASTLNDRGSPLHF. CDR3 coding DNA: TGTGCCAGCACCCTTAATGACCGGGGTTCACCCCTCCACTTT. The rearrangement joins TRBV6-5 to TRBJ1-6; D remains ambiguous. The ends were cut back, 7 bases at V and 9 bases at J, with 16 bases in the middle. The CDR3 covers 14 residues. Germline CDR1 is MNHEY and CDR2 is SVGAGI.

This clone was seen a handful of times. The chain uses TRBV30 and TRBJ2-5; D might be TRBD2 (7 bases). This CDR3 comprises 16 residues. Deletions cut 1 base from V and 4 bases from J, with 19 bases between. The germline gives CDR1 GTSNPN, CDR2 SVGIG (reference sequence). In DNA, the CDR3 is TGTGCCTGGAGTGAGGGGGGCGGGAGCAGGAGAGAGACCCAGTACTTC. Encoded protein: CAWSEGGGSRRETQYF.

In DNA, the CDR3 is TGTGCCAGCAGCCCCGACAGGGTTGAGACCCAGTACTTC. The encoded protein is CASSPDRVETQYF. The chain is built from TRBV7-9 and TRBJ2-5; 7 bases map to TRBD1. This CDR3 contains 13 residues. Germline values: CDR1 SEHNR, CDR2 FQNEAQ (reference sequence). Trimming removed 5 bases from V and 5 bases from J; junction bases left unmatched: 5.

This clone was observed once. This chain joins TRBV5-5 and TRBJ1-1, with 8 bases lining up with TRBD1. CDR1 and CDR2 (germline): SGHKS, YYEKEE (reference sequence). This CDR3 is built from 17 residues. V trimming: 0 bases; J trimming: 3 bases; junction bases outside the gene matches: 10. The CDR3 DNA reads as TGTGCCAGCAGCTTGGGGGCAGGGGGCGTGGGTTACACTGAAGCTTTCTTT. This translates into CASSLGAGGVGYTEAFF.

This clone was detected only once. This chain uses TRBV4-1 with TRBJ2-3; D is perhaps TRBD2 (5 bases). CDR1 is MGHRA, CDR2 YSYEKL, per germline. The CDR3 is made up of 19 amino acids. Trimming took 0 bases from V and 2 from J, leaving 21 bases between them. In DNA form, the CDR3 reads TGCGCCAGCAGCCAAGATAAGAGGCCTCTGTGGGAGCACACAGATACGCAGTATTTT. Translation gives CASSQDKRPLWEHTDTQYF.

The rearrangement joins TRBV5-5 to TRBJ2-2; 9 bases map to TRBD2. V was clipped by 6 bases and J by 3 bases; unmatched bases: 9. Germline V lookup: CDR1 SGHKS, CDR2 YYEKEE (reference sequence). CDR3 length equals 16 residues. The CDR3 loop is CASTTLAGIDTGELFF. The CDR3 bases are TGTGCCAGCACCACCCTAGCGGGAATTGACACCGGGGAGCTGTTTTTT.

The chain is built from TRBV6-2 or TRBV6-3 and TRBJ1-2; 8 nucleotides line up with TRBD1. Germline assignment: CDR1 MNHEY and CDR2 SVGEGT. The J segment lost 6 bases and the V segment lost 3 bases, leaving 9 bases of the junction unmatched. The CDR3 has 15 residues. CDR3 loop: CASSYRAGQGNGYTF. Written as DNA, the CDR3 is TGTGCCAGCAGTTATCGGGCTGGACAGGGAAATGGCTACACCTTC.

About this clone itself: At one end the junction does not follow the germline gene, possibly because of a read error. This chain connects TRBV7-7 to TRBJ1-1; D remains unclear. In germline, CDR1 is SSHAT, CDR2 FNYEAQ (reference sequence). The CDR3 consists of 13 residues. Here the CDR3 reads CASSLRVYTEAFF. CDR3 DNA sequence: TGTGCTAGCAGCTTACGGGTTTACACTGAAGCTTTCTTT.

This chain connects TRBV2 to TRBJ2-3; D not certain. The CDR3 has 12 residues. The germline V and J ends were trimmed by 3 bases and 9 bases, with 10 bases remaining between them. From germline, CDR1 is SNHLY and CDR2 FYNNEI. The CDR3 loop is CASSEVRATQYF. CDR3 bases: TGTGCCAGCAGTGAGGTCCGAGCCACGCAGTATTTT. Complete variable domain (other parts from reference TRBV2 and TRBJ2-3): EPEVTQTPSHQVTQMGQEVILRCVPISNHLYFYWYRQILGQKVEFLVSFYNNEISEKSEIFDDQFSVERPDGSNFTLKIRSTKLEDSAMYFCASSEVRATQYFGPGTRLTVL.

Here the CDR3 reads CASSLGEGEGYEQYF. The DNA of the CDR3 is TGTGCCAGCAGCCTGGGAGAAGGGGAGGGCTACGAGCAGTACTTC. This chain links TRBV11-2 with TRBJ2-7, with 7 bases that match TRBD2. Germline V gene lookup returns CDR1 SGHAT and CDR2 FQNNGV. Trimming took 5 bases from V and 3 from J; bases not matched to a gene: 10. This CDR3 comprises 15 residues.

CDR3 nucleotides: TGTGCCTGGAGGGGACAGCACACCGGGGAGCTGTTTTTT. Protein: CAWRGQHTGELFF. The chain employs TRBV30 and TRBJ2-2; 7 bases line up with TRBD1. V was pared by 3 bases and J by 3 bases, with 1 base of the junction left unmatched. This CDR3 is 13 amino acids long. The V gene's germline CDR1 is GTSNPN and CDR2 SVGIG (reference sequence). The whole variable domain, filled in from reference TRBV30 and TRBJ2-2, reads SQTIHQWPATLVQPVGSPLSLECTVEGTSNPNLYWYRQAAGRGLQLLFYSVGIGQISSEVPQNLSASRPQDRQFILSSKKLLLSDSGFYLCAWRGQHTGELFFGEGSRLTVL.

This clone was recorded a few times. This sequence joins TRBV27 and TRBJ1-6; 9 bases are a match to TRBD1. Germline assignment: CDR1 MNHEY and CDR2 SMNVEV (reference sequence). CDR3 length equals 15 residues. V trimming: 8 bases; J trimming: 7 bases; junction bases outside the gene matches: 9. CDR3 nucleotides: TGTGCCAGCGGGATAACGACAGGGGGGAATTCACCCCTCCACTTT. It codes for CASGITTGGNSPLHF.

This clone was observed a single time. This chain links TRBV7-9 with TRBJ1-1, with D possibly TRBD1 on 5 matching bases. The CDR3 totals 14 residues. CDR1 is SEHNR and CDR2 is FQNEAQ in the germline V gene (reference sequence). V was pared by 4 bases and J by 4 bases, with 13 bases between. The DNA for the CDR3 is TGTGCCAGCAGCTACGGGGCGGGGGGCACTGAAGCTTTCTTT. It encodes CASSYGAGGTEAFF. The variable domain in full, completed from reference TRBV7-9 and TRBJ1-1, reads DTGVSQNPRHKITKRGQNVTFRCDPISEHNRLYWYRQTLGQGPEFLTYFQNEAQLEKSRLLSDRFSAERPKGSFSTLEIQRTEQGDSAMYLCASSYGAGGTEAFFGQGTRLTVV.

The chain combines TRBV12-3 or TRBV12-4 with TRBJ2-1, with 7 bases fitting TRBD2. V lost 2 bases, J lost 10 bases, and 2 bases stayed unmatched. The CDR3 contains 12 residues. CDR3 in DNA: TGTGCCAGCAGTTTACCAGCGGGAGAGCAGTTCTTC. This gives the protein CASSLPAGEQFF.

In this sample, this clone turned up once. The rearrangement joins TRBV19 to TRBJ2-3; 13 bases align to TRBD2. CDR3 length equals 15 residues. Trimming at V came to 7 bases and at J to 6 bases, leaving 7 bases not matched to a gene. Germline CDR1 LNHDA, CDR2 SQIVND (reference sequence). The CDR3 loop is CASTWTSGSRDTQYF. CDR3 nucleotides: TGTGCCAGTACCTGGACTAGCGGGAGCAGGGATACGCAGTATTTT.

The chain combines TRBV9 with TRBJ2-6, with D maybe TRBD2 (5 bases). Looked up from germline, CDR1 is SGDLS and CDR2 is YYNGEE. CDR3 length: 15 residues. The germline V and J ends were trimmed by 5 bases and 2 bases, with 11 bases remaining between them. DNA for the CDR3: TGTGCCAGCAGTGTGGAGGCCCCTGGGGCCAACGTCCTGACTTTC. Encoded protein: CASSVEAPGANVLTF.

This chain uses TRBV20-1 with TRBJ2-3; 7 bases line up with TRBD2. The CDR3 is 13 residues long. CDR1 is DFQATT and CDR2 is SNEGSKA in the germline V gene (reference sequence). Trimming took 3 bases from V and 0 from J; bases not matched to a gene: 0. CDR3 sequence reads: CSASSGSTDTQYF. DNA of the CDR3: TGCAGTGCTAGTAGCGGGAGCACAGATACGCAGTATTTT.

The CDR3 protein is CAAPAPKDRGSYEQYF. The CDR3 DNA reads as TGTGCCGCCCCTGCCCCCAAGGACAGGGGCTCCTACGAGCAGTACTTC. The V and J genes are TRBV19 and TRBJ2-7; 9 bases are a match to TRBD1. V lost 11 bases and J lost 0; bases outside the gene matches: 14. Germline V CDR1 and CDR2: LNHDA, SQIVND (reference sequence). The CDR3 spans 16 residues.

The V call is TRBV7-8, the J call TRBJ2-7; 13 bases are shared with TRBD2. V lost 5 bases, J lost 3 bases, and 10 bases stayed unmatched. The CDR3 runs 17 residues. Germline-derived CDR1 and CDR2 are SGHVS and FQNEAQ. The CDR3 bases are TGTGCCAGCAGCCCGGGACTAGCGGGAAGCATAAGCTACGAGCAGTACTTC. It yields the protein CASSPGLAGSISYEQYF.

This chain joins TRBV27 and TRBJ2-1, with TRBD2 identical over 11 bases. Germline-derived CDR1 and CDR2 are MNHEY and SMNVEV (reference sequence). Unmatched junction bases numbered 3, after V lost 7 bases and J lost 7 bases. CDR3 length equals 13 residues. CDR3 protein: CASTSGRTNEQFF. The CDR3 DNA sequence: TGTGCCAGCACTAGCGGGAGGACTAATGAGCAGTTCTTC.